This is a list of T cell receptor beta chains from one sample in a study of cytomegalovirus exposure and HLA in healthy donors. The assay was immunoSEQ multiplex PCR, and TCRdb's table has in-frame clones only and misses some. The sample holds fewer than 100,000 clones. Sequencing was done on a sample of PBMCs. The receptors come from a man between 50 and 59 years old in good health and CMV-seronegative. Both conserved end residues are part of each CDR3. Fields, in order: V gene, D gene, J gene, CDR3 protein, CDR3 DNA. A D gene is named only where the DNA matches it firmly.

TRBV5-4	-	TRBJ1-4	CASSLAGGSNEKLFF	TGTGCCAGCAGCTTGGCCGGGGGTTCTAATGAAAAACTGTTTTTT
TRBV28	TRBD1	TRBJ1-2	CASSPWDRGADGYTF	TGTGCCAGCAGTCCCTGGGACAGGGGGGCGGATGGCTACACCTTC
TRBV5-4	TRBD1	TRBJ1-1	CASSARTGLNTEAFF	TGTGCCAGCAGCGCAAGGACAGGGTTGAACACTGAAGCTTTCTTT
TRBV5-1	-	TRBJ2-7	CASSLDLTYEQYF	TGCGCCAGCAGCTTGGACCTAACCTACGAGCAGTACTTC
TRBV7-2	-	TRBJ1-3	CASSIDNSGNTIYF	TGTGCCAGCAGCATTGACAACTCTGGAAACACCATATATTTT
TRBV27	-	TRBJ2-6	CASSLGRVGANVLTF	TGTGCCAGCAGTTTAGGCAGGGTTGGGGCCAACGTCCTGACTTTC
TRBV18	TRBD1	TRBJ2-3	CASSPDRGTDTQYF	TGTGCCAGCTCACCCGACAGGGGAACAGATACGCAGTATTTT
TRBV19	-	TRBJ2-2	CASTARRAGELFF	TGTGCCAGTACCGCCCGGAGGGCCGGGGAGCTGTTTTTT
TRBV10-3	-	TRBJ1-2	CAITSDRYGYYGYTF	TGTGCCATCACTTCAGACAGGTATGGGTACTATGGCTACACCTTC
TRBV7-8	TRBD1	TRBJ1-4	CASSPRGDPYEKLFF	TGTGCCAGCAGCCCCAGGGGGGATCCGTATGAAAAACTGTTTTTT
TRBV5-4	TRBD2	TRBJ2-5	CASSVMTSGVQETQYF	TGTGCCAGCAGCGTGATGACTAGCGGGGTCCAAGAGACCCAGTACTTC
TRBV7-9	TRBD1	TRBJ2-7	CASSPGQGFPYEQYF	TGTGCCAGCAGCCCGGGACAGGGTTTTCCCTACGAGCAGTACTTC
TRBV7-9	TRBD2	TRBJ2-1	CASSFPGVAGGLVHNEQFF	TGTGCCAGCAGCTTCCCTGGGGTAGCGGGGGGGCTGGTGCACAATGAGCAGTTCTTC
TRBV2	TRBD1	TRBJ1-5	CASRPGTGAYQPQHF	TGTGCCAGCAGACCCGGGACAGGGGCATATCAGCCCCAGCATTTT
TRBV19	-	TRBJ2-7	CASSTPFSYEQYF	TGTGCCAGTAGTACCCCATTTAGCTACGAGCAGTACTTC
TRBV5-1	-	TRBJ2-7	CASSLGIRDYEQYF	TGCGCCAGCAGCTTAGGCATTCGGGACTACGAGCAGTACTTC
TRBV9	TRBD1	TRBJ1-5	CASSPGQGKFNQPQHF	TGTGCCAGCAGCCCTGGACAGGGGAAATTCAATCAGCCCCAGCATTTT
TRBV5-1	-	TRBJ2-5	CASSFGPLTQETQYF	TGCGCCAGCAGCTTTGGGCCGCTTACCCAAGAGACCCAGTACTTC
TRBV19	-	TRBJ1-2	CASSILAGRAYGYTF	TGTGCCAGTAGTATATTGGCAGGGAGGGCCTATGGCTACACCTTC
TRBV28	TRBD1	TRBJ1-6	CASRTGSFNSPLHF	TGTGCCAGCCGGACAGGGTCCTTTAATTCACCCCTCCACTTT